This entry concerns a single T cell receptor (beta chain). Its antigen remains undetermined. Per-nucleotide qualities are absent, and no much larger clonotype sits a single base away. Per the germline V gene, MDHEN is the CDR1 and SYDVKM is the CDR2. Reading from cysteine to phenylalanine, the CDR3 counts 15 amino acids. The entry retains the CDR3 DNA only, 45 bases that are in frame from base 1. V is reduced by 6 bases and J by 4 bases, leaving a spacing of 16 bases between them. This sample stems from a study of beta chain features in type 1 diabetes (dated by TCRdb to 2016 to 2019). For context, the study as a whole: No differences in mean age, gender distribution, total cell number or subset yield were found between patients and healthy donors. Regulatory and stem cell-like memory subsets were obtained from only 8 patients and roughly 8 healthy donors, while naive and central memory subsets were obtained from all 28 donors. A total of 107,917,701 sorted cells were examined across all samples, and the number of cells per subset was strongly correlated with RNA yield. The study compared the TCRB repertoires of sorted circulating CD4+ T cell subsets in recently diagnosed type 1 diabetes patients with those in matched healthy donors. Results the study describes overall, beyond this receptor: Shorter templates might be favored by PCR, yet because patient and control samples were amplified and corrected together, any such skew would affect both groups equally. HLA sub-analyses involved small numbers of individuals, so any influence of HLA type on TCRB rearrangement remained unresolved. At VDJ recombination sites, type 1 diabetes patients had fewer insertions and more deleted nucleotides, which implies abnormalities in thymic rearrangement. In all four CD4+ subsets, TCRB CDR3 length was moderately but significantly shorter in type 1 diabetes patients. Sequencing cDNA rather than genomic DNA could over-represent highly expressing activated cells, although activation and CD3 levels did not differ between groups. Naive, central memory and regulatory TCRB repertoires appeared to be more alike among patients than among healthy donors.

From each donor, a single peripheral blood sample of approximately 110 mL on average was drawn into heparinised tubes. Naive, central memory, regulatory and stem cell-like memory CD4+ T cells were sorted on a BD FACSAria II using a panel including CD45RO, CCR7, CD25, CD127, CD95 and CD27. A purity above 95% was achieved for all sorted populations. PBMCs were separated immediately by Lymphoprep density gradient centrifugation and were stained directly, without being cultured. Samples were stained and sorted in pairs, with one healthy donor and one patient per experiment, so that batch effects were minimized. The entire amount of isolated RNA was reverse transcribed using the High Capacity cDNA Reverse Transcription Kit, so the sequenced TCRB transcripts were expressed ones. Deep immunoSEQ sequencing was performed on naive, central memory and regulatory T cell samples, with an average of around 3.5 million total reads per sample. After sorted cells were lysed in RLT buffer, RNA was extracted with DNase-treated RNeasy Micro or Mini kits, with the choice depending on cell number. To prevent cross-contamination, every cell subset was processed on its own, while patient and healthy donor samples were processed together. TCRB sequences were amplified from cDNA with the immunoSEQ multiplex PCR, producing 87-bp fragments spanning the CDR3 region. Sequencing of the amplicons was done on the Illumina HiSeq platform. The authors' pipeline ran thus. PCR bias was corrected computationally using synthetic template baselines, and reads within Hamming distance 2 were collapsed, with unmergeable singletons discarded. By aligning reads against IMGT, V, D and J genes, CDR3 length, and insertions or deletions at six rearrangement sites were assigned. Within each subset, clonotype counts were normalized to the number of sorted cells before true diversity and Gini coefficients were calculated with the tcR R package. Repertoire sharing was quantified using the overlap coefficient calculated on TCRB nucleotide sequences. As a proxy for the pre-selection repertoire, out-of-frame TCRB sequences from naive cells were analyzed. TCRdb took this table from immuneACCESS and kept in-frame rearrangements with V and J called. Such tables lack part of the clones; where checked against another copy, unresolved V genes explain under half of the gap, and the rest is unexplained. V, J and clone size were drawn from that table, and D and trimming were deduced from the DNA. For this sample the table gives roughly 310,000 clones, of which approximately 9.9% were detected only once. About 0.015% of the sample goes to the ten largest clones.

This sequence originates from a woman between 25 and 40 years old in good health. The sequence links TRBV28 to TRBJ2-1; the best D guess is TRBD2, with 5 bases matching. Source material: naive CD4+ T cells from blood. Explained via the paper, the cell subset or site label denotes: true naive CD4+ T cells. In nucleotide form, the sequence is TGTGCCAGCAGGAGGTGGGGAGTCGGGTACAATGAGCAGTTCTTC. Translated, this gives CASRRWGVGYNEQFF.